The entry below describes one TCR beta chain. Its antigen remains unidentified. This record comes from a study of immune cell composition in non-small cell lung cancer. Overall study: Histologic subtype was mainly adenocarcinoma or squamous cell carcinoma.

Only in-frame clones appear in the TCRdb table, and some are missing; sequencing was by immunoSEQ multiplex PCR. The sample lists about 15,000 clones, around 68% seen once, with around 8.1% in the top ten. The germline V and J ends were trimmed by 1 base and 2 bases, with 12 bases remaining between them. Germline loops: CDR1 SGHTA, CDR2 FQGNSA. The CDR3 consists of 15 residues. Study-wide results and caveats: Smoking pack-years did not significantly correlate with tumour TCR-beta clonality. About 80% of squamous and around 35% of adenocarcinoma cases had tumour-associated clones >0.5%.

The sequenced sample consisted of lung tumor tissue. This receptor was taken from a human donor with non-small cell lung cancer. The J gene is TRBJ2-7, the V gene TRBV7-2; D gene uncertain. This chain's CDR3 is CASSLGDTATYEQYF. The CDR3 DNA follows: TGTGCCAGCAGCTTAGGAGACACGGCAACCTACGAGCAGTACTTC.